The rows below give T cell receptor beta chains drawn from one sample of a study of T cells in Graves' hyperthyroidism and ophthalmopathy. TCRdb processed the multiplex PCR reads anew with MiXCR; each CDR3 protein has one entry. The sample consists of some 720,000 distinct CDR3 sequences, about a sixth of them appearing once. The sample taken for sequencing was blood. The receptors stem from a man between 18 and 35 years old with Graves' hyperthyroidism. The CDR3 runs from the conserved cysteine through the conserved F or W. A D gene is named only where the DNA matches it firmly. Clone size is given for some rows only: seen once, a few or many times, or a class if the clone is expanded.

TRBJ2-2 | few | . | TRBV29-1 | 14 | TGCAGCGTTGAAGGACTGTTCAACACCGGGGAGCTGTTTTTT | CSVEGLFNTGELFF
TRBJ2-1 | many | . | TRBV7-8 | 14 | TGTGCCAGCAGCCTAGACGACCCATACAATGAGCAGTTCTTC | CASSLDDPYNEQFF
TRBJ2-7 | many | TRBD1 | TRBV12-3/TRBV12-4 | 14 | TGTGCCAGCAGTTCGACAGGGAAGCACTACGAGCAGTACTTC | CASSSTGKHYEQYF
TRBJ2-1 | once | TRBD2 | TRBV2 | 15 | TGTGCCAGCAGTGAGGTAGCGGGAGGAGCAACTGAGCAGTTCTTC | CASSEVAGGATEQFF
TRBJ1-4 | few | . | TRBV27 | 16 | TGTGCCAGCAGTACCTCTTTGGCCCCCGGCGATGAAAAACTGTTTTTT | CASSTSLAPGDEKLFF
TRBJ2-3 | . | . | TRBV20-1 | 12 | TGCAGTGCTAGTCAGGTTGGAGATACGCAGTATTTT | CSASQVGDTQYF
TRBJ1-1 | . | TRBD1 | TRBV19 | 14 | TGTGCCAGTAGTATGAGGGGGCCCCGTTGGGAAGCTTTCTTT | CASSMRGPRWEAFF
TRBJ2-2 | . | . | TRBV9 | 15 | TGTGCCAGCAGCTATCGACAGGCTAACACCGGGGAGCTGTTTTTT | CASSYRQANTGELFF
TRBJ2-7 | many | . | TRBV3-1 | 14 | TGTGCCAGCAGCCAAAGTAGAATCTCCTACGAGCAGTACTTC | CASSQSRISYEQYF
TRBJ2-1 | many | TRBD1 | TRBV5-8 | 15 | TGTGCCAGCAGCTTGGGGGACAGGGGGAGGAATGAGCAGTTCTTC | CASSLGDRGRNEQFF
TRBJ2-1 | . | . | TRBV3-1 | 14 | TGTGCCAGCAGCCAAGAACCTACCTACAATGAGCAGTTCTTC | CASSQEPTYNEQFF
TRBJ2-7 | few | TRBD2 | TRBV20-1 | 16 | TGCAGTGCTAGAGATCAGGAGACTAGCGGGGGTTGCGAGCAGTACTTC | CSARDQETSGGCEQYF
TRBJ1-5 | . | TRBD1 | TRBV6-5 | 16 | TGTGCCAGCAGCCCCTCGGGCGGGACAGGCAATCAGCCCCAGCATTTT | CASSPSGGTGNQPQHF
TRBJ1-1 | few | . | TRBV5-1 | 14 | TGCGCCAGCAGCTTGGCCGGTCAGAAAACTGAAGCTTTCTTT | CASSLAGQKTEAFF
TRBJ2-3 | . | . | TRBV19 | 14 | TGTGCCAGTAGTAACAGTCCCAACACAGATACGCAGTATTTT | CASSNSPNTDTQYF
TRBJ2-2 | . | . | TRBV5-1 | 16 | TGCGCCAGCAGCTTGGGGGGTAGCCTAGGAAGCGGGGAGCTGTTTTTT | CASSLGGSLGSGELFF
TRBJ2-7 | many | TRBD2 | TRBV28 | 13 | TGTGCCAGCAGTTTTGGACTAGCCTACGAGCAGTACTTC | CASSFGLAYEQYF
TRBJ2-5 | . | . | TRBV20-1 | 15 | TGCAGTGCTAGAGGTGTCTCGACGGGCCAAGAGACCCAGTACTTC | CSARGVSTGQETQYF
TRBJ2-6 | . | TRBD1 | TRBV20-1 | 13 | TGCAGTGCTTCGGACAGGAGGCTTCGAATCCTGACTTTC | CSASDRRLRILTF
TRBJ1-4 | many | . | TRBV7-9 | 15 | TGTGCCAGCAGCACTCAGGGATCACTGAATGAAAAACTGTTTTTT | CASSTQGSLNEKLFF
TRBJ2-2 | . | . | TRBV3-1 | 13 | TGTGCCAGCAGCCAACGGGGAACCGGGGAGCTGTTTTTT | CASSQRGTGELFF
TRBJ2-7 | many | TRBD2 | TRBV10-3 | 14 | TGTGCCACGGCCGAAACTAGCGGCACCTACGAGCAGTACTTC | CATAETSGTYEQYF
TRBJ2-1 | . | TRBD2 | TRBV4-1 | 16 | TGCGCCAGCAGCCAAGTTAGGGCTAGCGGGAGGGACGAGCAGTTCTTC | CASSQVRASGRDEQFF
TRBJ2-7 | few | . | TRBV6-5 | 14 | TGTGCCAGCAGTTACTCCCACGGATCCTACGAGCAGTACTTC | CASSYSHGSYEQYF
TRBJ2-3 | . | . | TRBV14 | 18 | TGTGCCAGCAGCCAAGAAGGACTGGGGCCCAGGGAAGGGGGTACGCAGTATTTT | CASSQEGLGPREGGTQYF
TRBJ2-3 | . | TRBD2 | TRBV29-1 | 15 | TGCAGCGTTAGCATGACTAGCGGTAGCACAGATACGCAGTATTTT | CSVSMTSGSTDTQYF
TRBJ2-5 | few | TRBD2 | TRBV30 | 14 | TGTGCCTGGACTAGCGGGAGGCGCGGAGAGACCCAGTACTTC | CAWTSGRRGETQYF
TRBJ2-7 | few | . | TRBV5-8 | 15 | TGTGCCAGCAGTTTGGAGGGGGTAGGAACCTACGAGCAGTACTTC | CASSLEGVGTYEQYF
TRBJ2-7 | many | . | TRBV20-1 | 13 | TGCAGTGCTAGTTCCTGGAGCTCCTACGAGCAGTACTTC | CSASSWSSYEQYF